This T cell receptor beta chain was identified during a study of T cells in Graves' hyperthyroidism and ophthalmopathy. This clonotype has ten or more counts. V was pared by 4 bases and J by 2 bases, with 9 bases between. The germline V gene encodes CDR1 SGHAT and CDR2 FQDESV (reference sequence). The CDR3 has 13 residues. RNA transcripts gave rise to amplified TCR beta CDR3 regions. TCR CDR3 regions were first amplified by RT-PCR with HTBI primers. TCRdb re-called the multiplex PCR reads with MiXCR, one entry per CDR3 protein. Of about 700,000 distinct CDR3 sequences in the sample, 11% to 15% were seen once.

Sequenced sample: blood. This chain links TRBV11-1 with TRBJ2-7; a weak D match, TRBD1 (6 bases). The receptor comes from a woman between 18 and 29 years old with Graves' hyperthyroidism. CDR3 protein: CASSSDSPYEQYF. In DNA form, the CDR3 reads TGTGCCAGCAGCTCGGACAGCCCCTACGAGCAGTACTTC.